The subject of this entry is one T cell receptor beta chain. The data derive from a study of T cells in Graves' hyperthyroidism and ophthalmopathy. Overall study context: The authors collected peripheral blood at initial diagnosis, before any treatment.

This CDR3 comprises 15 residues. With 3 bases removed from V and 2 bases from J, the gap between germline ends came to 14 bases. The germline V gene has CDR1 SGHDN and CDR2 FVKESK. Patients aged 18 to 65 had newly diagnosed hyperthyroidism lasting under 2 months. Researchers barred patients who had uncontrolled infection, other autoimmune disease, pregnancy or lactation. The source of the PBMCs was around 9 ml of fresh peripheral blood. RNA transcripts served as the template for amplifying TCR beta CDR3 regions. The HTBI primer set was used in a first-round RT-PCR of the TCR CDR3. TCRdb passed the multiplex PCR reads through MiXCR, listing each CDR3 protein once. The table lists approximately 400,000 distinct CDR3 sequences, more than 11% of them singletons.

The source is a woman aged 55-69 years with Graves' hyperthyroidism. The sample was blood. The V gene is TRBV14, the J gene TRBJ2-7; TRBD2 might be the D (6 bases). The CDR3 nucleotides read TGTGCCAGCAGCCAGATACCGGGACTCCCCTACGAGCAGTACTTC. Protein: CASSQIPGLPYEQYF.